A selection of T cell receptor beta chains follows, all from one sample in a study of cytomegalovirus exposure and HLA in healthy donors. Generated by immunoSEQ multiplex PCR, the TCRdb table keeps only in-frame clones and is missing some. The repertoire holds 99,000 or so clones, with 75% to 85% as singletons. The sample was PBMCs. These receptors were collected from a man aged 25 to 40 in good health and CMV-seronegative. Each CDR3 is given with its conserved first and last residue. The order of the fields is D gene, J gene, CDR3 length, V gene, clone size, CDR3 DNA, CDR3 protein. A D gene is named only where the DNA matches it firmly. The size entry is marked missing in some rows and otherwise reads once, few, many or a size class.

TRBD2 | TRBJ2-7 | 13 | TRBV2 | . | TGTGCCAGCAGTGAAACCCGGACTAGCGGGCAGTACTTC | CASSETRTSGQYF
TRBD1 | TRBJ2-7 | 17 | TRBV7-2 | . | TGTGCCAGCAGCTTAGCGGAGGCGACAGGGTTAGCCTACGAGCAGTACTTC | CASSLAEATGLAYEQYF
. | TRBJ2-5 | 14 | TRBV6-5 | . | TGTGCCAGCAGCATCGACAGGATACAAGAGACCCAGTACTTC | CASSIDRIQETQYF
. | TRBJ2-2 | 13 | TRBV5-6 | once | TGTGCCAGCAGCGGCAGGGGCACCGGGGAGCTGTTTTTT | CASSGRGTGELFF
TRBD1 | TRBJ1-6 | 15 | TRBV5-1 | . | TGCGCCAGCAGCTTTACCGGGACAGCTAATTCACCCCTCCACTTT | CASSFTGTANSPLHF
. | TRBJ2-2 | 17 | TRBV10-1 | . | TGCGCCAGCAGTGAGTCAGGGGTACCCGCGAACACCGGGGAGCTGTTTTTT | CASSESGVPANTGELFF
. | TRBJ2-7 | 13 | TRBV6-5 | . | TGTGCCAGTACTTACAGGGAGTCCTACGAGCAGTACTTC | CASTYRESYEQYF
TRBD1 | TRBJ2-1 | 16 | TRBV7-9 | . | TGTGCCAGCAGCCCCCCGGGACAGGGGGCCCACAATGAGCAGTTCTTC | CASSPPGQGAHNEQFF
. | TRBJ2-7 | 14 | TRBV5-4 | . | TGTGCCAGCAGCCTTAAGGGGGTAACTGGGGAGCAGTACTTC | CASSLKGVTGEQYF
. | TRBJ1-3 | 13 | TRBV7-9 | once | TGTGCCAGCGCGCAGGGGTCTGGAAACACCATATATTTT | CASAQGSGNTIYF
. | TRBJ2-7 | 14 | TRBV7-9 | . | TGTGCCAGCAGCCCAACTCCGACTTCCTACGAGCAGTACTTC | CASSPTPTSYEQYF
TRBD1 | TRBJ1-1 | 17 | TRBV27 | . | TGTGCCAGCAGTTTATATCGCTCCCAGGGGGCAGGCACTGAAGCTTTCTTT | CASSLYRSQGAGTEAFF
. | TRBJ2-7 | 14 | TRBV18 | once | TGTGCCAGCTCACTCTCTCGGTCAGGGGACGAGCAGTACTTC | CASSLSRSGDEQYF
TRBD2 | TRBJ2-1 | 18 | TRBV4-2 | . | TGTGCCAGCAGCCAAGAAGGAGCTAGCGGGAGGGCCTGGAATGAGCAGTTCTTC | CASSQEGASGRAWNEQFF
TRBD1 | TRBJ2-7 | 13 | TRBV6-1 | . | TGTGCCAGCAGCAAACGGGACAGCCGCGAGCAGTACTTC | CASSKRDSREQYF
. | TRBJ2-7 | 13 | TRBV4-1 | . | TGCGCCAGCAGCCAAGATCAGGGATCGGGGCAGTACTTC | CASSQDQGSGQYF
. | TRBJ2-1 | 16 | TRBV19 | . | TGTGCCAGTAGTACCCCGAGGGCCTCCTTCTACAATGAGCAGTTCTTC | CASSTPRASFYNEQFF
. | TRBJ1-4 | 13 | TRBV2 | few | TGTGCCAGCACTGACGACGGAGGGGAAAAACTGTTTTTT | CASTDDGGEKLFF
TRBD1 | TRBJ1-2 | 15 | TRBV9 | once | TGTGCCAGCAGCGTAGTAGGGACAGGAGGTCTTGGCTACACCTTC | CASSVVGTGGLGYTF
TRBD2 | TRBJ2-3 | 15 | TRBV27 | . | TGTGCCAGCAGCCGGGGACTAGCGGGAGCAGATACGCAGTATTTT | CASSRGLAGADTQYF
. | TRBJ1-1 | 14 | TRBV7-8 | . | TGTGCCAGCAGCCCCCGGGAGGGGGGGACTGAAGCTTTCTTT | CASSPREGGTEAFF
. | TRBJ1-2 | 14 | TRBV6-5 | . | TGTGCCAGCAGTTACATGGGGGGAGGCTATGGCTACACCTTC | CASSYMGGGYGYTF
TRBD2 | TRBJ2-3 | 17 | TRBV6-1 | . | TGTGCCAGCAGTGAACAACTAGCGGGGGGGCCGACAGATACGCAGTATTTT | CASSEQLAGGPTDTQYF
TRBD1 | TRBJ2-1 | 15 | TRBV6-6 | . | TGTGCCAGCAGAAAGGGACAGGGTTGGTGGAATGAGCAGTTCTTC | CASRKGQGWWNEQFF
. | TRBJ2-7 | 16 | TRBV6-5 | . | TGTGCCAGCAGTTATTCCTCTAGCGATTTATACTACGAGCAGTACTTC | CASSYSSSDLYYEQYF
. | TRBJ2-7 | 13 | TRBV28 | . | TGTGCCAGCAGTCCCACAAATACCTACGAGCAGTACTTC | CASSPTNTYEQYF
TRBD2 | TRBJ2-5 | 17 | TRBV4-1 | . | TGCGCCAGCAGCCAGGCTCCTAGCGGGGGGTTCCAAGAGACCCAGTACTTC | CASSQAPSGGFQETQYF
TRBD2 | TRBJ2-7 | 18 | TRBV10-3 | . | TGTGCCATCAGTGAGTCCAAAGGACTAGCGGAGGTCTCCTACGAGCAGTACTTC | CAISESKGLAEVSYEQYF
TRBD1 | TRBJ2-3 | 17 | TRBV7-7 | . | TGTGCCAGCAGCTTAGGTCTGATCGGACAGGCAACAGATACGCAGTATTTT | CASSLGLIGQATDTQYF
. | TRBJ2-1 | 14 | TRBV6-4 | once | TGTGCCAGCTCGTCTGGGCACCACTCTGGGGAGCAGTTCTTC | CASSSGHHSGEQFF
TRBD1 | TRBJ2-7 | 14 | TRBV10-3 | . | TGTGCCATCACCCGGGGACAGGGGTTGGGCGAGCAGTACTTC | CAITRGQGLGEQYF
TRBD2 | TRBJ2-1 | 16 | TRBV5-1 | . | TGCGCCAGCAGCTTGCCTAGCGGGATAGCTTTCGATGAGCAGTTCTTC | CASSLPSGIAFDEQFF
. | TRBJ2-5 | 15 | TRBV9 | . | TGTGCCAGCAAAAGGACTGGATCTGGGCCGGAGACCCAGTACTTC | CASKRTGSGPETQYF
. | TRBJ1-1 | 12 | TRBV6-5 | . | TGTGCCAGCACCACAGGGCGCACTGAAGCTTTCTTT | CASTTGRTEAFF
. | TRBJ1-2 | 15 | TRBV19 | once | TGTGCCAGTAGTATTTTCGGGTTAACAGGGAATGGCTACACCTTC | CASSIFGLTGNGYTF
. | TRBJ2-1 | 12 | TRBV19 | few | TGTGCCAGTAGTATAATAGACAATGAGCAGTTCTTC | CASSIIDNEQFF
. | TRBJ2-3 | 12 | TRBV2 | few | TGTGCCAGCAGTGGCGGAGGGGATACGCAGTATTTT | CASSGGGDTQYF
TRBD2 | TRBJ2-5 | 15 | TRBV9 | . | TGTGCCAGCAGCAGCCGGAGCGGGGGGGAAGAGACCCAGTACTTC | CASSSRSGGEETQYF
. | TRBJ2-1 | 15 | TRBV9 | . | TGTGCCAGCAGCGTAGATGGTCTTTGGGGCGATGAGCAGTTCTTC | CASSVDGLWGDEQFF
. | TRBJ1-2 | 15 | TRBV6-1 | . | TGTGCCAGCAGTGAAGCCGGGGGTTTAAACTATGGCTACACCTTC | CASSEAGGLNYGYTF
. | TRBJ1-1 | 17 | TRBV7-9 | few | TGTGCCAGCAGCTTAGCAGGGAGAGGCGATTCAGACACTGAAGCTTTCTTT | CASSLAGRGDSDTEAFF
TRBD1 | TRBJ1-4 | 17 | TRBV7-2 | . | TGTGCCAGCAGCTTAGCGCAAGGGGGCGCAAGGAATGAAAAACTGTTTTTT | CASSLAQGGARNEKLFF
TRBD1 | TRBJ2-7 | 14 | TRBV5-4 | many | TGTGCCAGCAGCTGGGACAGGGGGGACTACGAGCAGTACTTC | CASSWDRGDYEQYF
TRBD2 | TRBJ2-1 | 16 | TRBV7-6 | . | TGTGCCAGCAGCTTAGCCTTAGCGGGAGGGCCCAATGAGCAGTTCTTC | CASSLALAGGPNEQFF
. | TRBJ2-3 | 15 | TRBV7-8 | . | TGTGCCAGCAGCTTAGAAGGAGGCGAGGGAGATACGCAGTATTTT | CASSLEGGEGDTQYF